Listed below are T cell receptor beta chains from one sample, sequenced in a study of blood T cell repertoires in COVID-19. This table comes from immunoSEQ multiplex PCR, and its TCRdb copy is limited to in-frame clones, with some not included. The table includes around 500,000 clones, approximately 90% detected once. Sequenced: PBMCs or T cells enriched from blood (not recorded which). All receptors come from a woman aged 55 to 70 who had recovered from COVID-19. Both conserved end residues are part of each CDR3. Each record gives: clone size, J gene, V gene, D gene, CDR3 length, CDR3 protein, CDR3 DNA. The D gene is left open where the match is weak. Part of the rows lack a size; the others show once, few, many or a class for expanded clones.

>few|TRBJ1-1|TRBV6-5|TRBD1|15
CASSAINRGNTEAFF
TGTGCCAGCAGCGCAATAAACAGGGGGAACACTGAAGCTTTCTTT
>NA|TRBJ1-1|TRBV19|NA|13
CAIAERATTEAFF
TGTGCCATCGCGGAGAGGGCGACCACTGAAGCTTTCTTT
>NA|TRBJ2-3|TRBV5-4|TRBD2|17
CASSPKPSGATADTQYF
TGTGCCAGCAGCCCCAAACCTAGCGGGGCTACGGCAGATACGCAGTATTTT
>once|TRBJ1-2|TRBV9|TRBD1|14
CASSKPTGVSGYTF
TGTGCCAGCAGTAAACCTACAGGGGTTTCTGGCTACACCTTC
>NA|TRBJ2-1|TRBV24-1|TRBD2|16
CATREGLAGGTNEQFF
TGTGCCACCAGAGAAGGACTAGCGGGGGGCACCAATGAGCAGTTCTTC
>NA|TRBJ2-3|TRBV27|NA|14
CASSLRGSTDTQYF
TGTGCCAGCAGTTTAAGGGGGAGCACAGATACGCAGTATTTT
>NA|TRBJ2-2|TRBV5-1|NA|15
CASSPQGGFSGELFF
TGCGCCAGCAGCCCCCAGGGGGGATTCTCCGGGGAGCTGTTTTTT
>NA|TRBJ2-2|TRBV18|TRBD1|16
CASSPRQGMVTGELFF
TGTGCCAGCTCACCTAGACAGGGGATGGTCACCGGGGAGCTGTTTTTT
>NA|TRBJ1-2|TRBV5-1|TRBD1|15
CASSFWLTGVYGYTF
TGCGCCAGCAGCTTTTGGCTCACAGGGGTTTATGGCTACACCTTC
>NA|TRBJ2-3|TRBV10-1|TRBD1|14
CATGPGGRTDTQYF
TGCGCCACCGGACCAGGGGGACGCACAGATACGCAGTATTTT
>NA|TRBJ1-6|TRBV5-1|NA|15
CASSLVSSYNSPLHF
TGCGCCAGCAGCTTGGTGAGCTCCTATAATTCACCCCTCCACTTT
>NA|TRBJ2-3|TRBV29-1|TRBD1|13
CSGKDRAGDTQYF
TGCAGCGGGAAAGACAGGGCAGGCGATACGCAGTATTTT
>NA|TRBJ2-7|TRBV19|NA|15
CASSTTQGLSYEQYF
TGTGCCAGTAGTACAACTCAGGGGCTGAGCTACGAGCAGTACTTC
>NA|TRBJ1-5|TRBV7-9|NA|12
CASSSGGQPQHF
TGTGCCAGCAGCTCGGGGGGGCAGCCCCAGCATTTT
>NA|TRBJ1-2|TRBV6-1|NA|13
CASSELTDYGYTF
TGTGCCAGCAGTGAGCTGACAGACTATGGCTACACCTTC
>NA|TRBJ1-6|TRBV5-1|NA|15
CASSLGAGMNSPLHF
TGCGCCAGCAGCTTGGGGGCAGGGATGAATTCACCCCTCCACTTT
>NA|TRBJ1-2|TRBV9|NA|11
CASRDRYGYTF
TGTGCCAGCAGGGACAGATATGGCTACACCTTC
>NA|TRBJ1-2|TRBV27|NA|13
CASSHGADYGYTF
TGTGCCAGCAGCCATGGGGCTGACTATGGCTACACCTTC
>NA|TRBJ1-2|TRBV12-3/TRBV12-4|NA|13
CASSPSGAYGYTF
TGTGCCAGCAGTCCCAGCGGGGCGTATGGCTACACCTTC
>NA|TRBJ1-5|TRBV7-9|NA|15
CASSPGQTPSQPQHF
TGTGCCAGCAGCCCAGGACAAACACCCAGTCAGCCCCAGCATTTT
>NA|TRBJ1-1|TRBV5-4|NA|14
CASSSAGGFTEAFF
TGTGCCAGCTCATCGGCCGGGGGTTTCACTGAAGCTTTCTTT
>many|TRBJ1-5|TRBV2|TRBD1|13
CASKDRGNQPQHF
TGTGCCAGCAAAGACAGGGGCAACCAGCCCCAGCATTTT
>once|TRBJ2-5|TRBV19|NA|12
CASTPGGETQYF
TGTGCCAGTACCCCAGGGGGGGAGACCCAGTACTTC
>NA|TRBJ2-2|TRBV5-1|TRBD2|16
CASSHLAGRNTGELFF
TGCGCCAGCAGCCATCTAGCGGGGAGGAACACCGGGGAGCTGTTTTTT
>NA|TRBJ1-3|TRBV30|NA|14
CAWSKGDPGNTIYF
TGTGCCTGGAGTAAGGGGGACCCTGGAAACACCATATATTTT
>NA|TRBJ2-1|TRBV2|TRBD2|20
CASKGSSTSGGAWTYNEQFF
TGTGCCAGCAAGGGGAGCTCGACTAGCGGGGGGGCCTGGACCTACAATGAGCAGTTCTTC
>NA|TRBJ1-4|TRBV24-1|NA|14
CATSQDGANEKLFF
TGTGCCACCAGCCAGGACGGGGCTAATGAAAAACTGTTTTTT
>NA|TRBJ2-1|TRBV27|TRBD2|20
CASSYKGAGLAGGLLNEQFF
TGTGCCAGCAGTTATAAGGGCGCCGGACTAGCGGGGGGCCTTTTAAATGAGCAGTTCTTC
>few|TRBJ2-1|TRBV19|TRBD2|16
CASNKRGIISYNEQFF
TGTGCCAGTAATAAGCGGGGGATCATCTCCTACAATGAGCAGTTCTTC
>NA|TRBJ1-2|TRBV9|NA|14
CASSVAGSGYGYTF
TGTGCCAGCAGCGTAGCAGGATCTGGATATGGCTACACCTTC
>NA|TRBJ1-5|TRBV15|NA|14
CATSVSGSNQPQHF
TGTGCCACCAGTGTGTCGGGATCCAATCAGCCCCAGCATTTT
>NA|TRBJ2-5|TRBV7-9|NA|14
CASSLLVEGKTQYF
TGTGCCAGCAGCTTATTAGTAGAGGGAAAGACCCAGTACTTC
>NA|TRBJ1-2|TRBV3-1/TRBV3-2|TRBD1|14
CASSPRQGLYGYTF
TGTGCCAGCAGCCCACGACAGGGACTCTATGGCTACACCTTC
>NA|TRBJ1-3|TRBV2|NA|13
CATGGSSGNTIYF
TGTGCCACAGGTGGCAGCTCTGGAAACACCATATATTTT
>NA|TRBJ1-2|TRBV19|TRBD1|12
CASRDRNYGYTF
TGTGCCAGTAGGGACAGGAACTATGGCTACACCTTC
>NA|TRBJ2-5|TRBV18|TRBD2|16
CASSPASGGAGETQYF
TGTGCCAGCTCACCTGCTAGCGGGGGGGCCGGAGAGACCCAGTACTTC
>once|TRBJ1-4|TRBV6-1|NA|16
CASSEMIGSSGEKLFF
TGTGCCAGCAGTGAAATGATCGGGAGTTCAGGGGAAAAACTGTTTTTT
>once|TRBJ2-3|TRBV10-1|NA|14
CASSEDYPTDTQYF
TGCGCCAGCAGTGAAGACTACCCCACAGATACGCAGTATTTT
>NA|TRBJ1-1|TRBV5-4|NA|13
CASSLSWNTEAFF
TGTGCCAGCAGCTTGTCGTGGAACACTGAAGCTTTCTTT
>NA|TRBJ1-5|TRBV29-1|NA|13
CSVSGGSNQPQHF
TGCAGCGTTAGCGGGGGTAGCAATCAGCCCCAGCATTTT
>once|TRBJ2-4|TRBV5-4|TRBD2|19
CASSQRLAGGYLAKNIQYF
TGTGCCAGCAGCCAGAGACTAGCGGGGGGGTATCTAGCCAAAAACATTCAGTACTTC
>NA|TRBJ2-1|TRBV27|NA|14
CASSLYGLNNEQFF
TGTGCCAGCAGTTTATACGGACTTAACAATGAGCAGTTCTTC
>NA|TRBJ2-5|TRBV5-6|NA|12
CASHRGVETQYF
TGTGCCAGCCACCGCGGGGTAGAGACCCAGTACTTC
>NA|TRBJ1-5|TRBV2|TRBD1|12
CASSSTGEPQHF
TGTGCCAGCAGTTCGACAGGGGAGCCCCAGCATTTT
>NA|TRBJ2-3|TRBV7-2|TRBD1|15
CASSSGTGGTDTQYF
TGTGCCAGCAGCTCCGGGACAGGGGGCACAGATACGCAGTATTTT
>NA|TRBJ2-2|TRBV4-2|NA|15
CASSQDVGNTGELFF
TGTGCCAGCAGCCAAGATGTCGGGAACACCGGGGAGCTGTTTTTT
>few|TRBJ1-6|TRBV2|TRBD1|16
CASSPTGGEGNSPLHF
TGTGCCAGCAGTCCGACAGGGGGCGAGGGTAATTCACCCCTCCACTTT
>NA|TRBJ1-1|TRBV6-5|TRBD1|15
CASRTTGGLMTEAFF
TGTGCCAGCAGAACCACAGGGGGCTTGATGACTGAAGCTTTCTTT
>NA|TRBJ2-1|TRBV28|TRBD1|14
CASSLGGTGNEQFF
TGTGCCAGCAGTTTAGGCGGGACAGGGAATGAGCAGTTCTTC
>NA|TRBJ1-1|TRBV18|TRBD1|14
CASSRPGQGGVVIF
TGTGCCAGCTCAAGACCGGGACAGGGAGGGGTTGTGATCTTT
>NA|TRBJ1-5|TRBV27|NA|13
CASSARGVAAQHF
TGTGCCAGCTCGGCCAGGGGCGTTGCAGCCCAGCATTTT
>NA|TRBJ1-6|TRBV7-2|NA|15
CASSLLRALNSPLHF
TGTGCCAGCAGCCTTCTCAGGGCTCTGAATTCACCCCTCCACTTT
>once|TRBJ2-5|TRBV6-4|NA|16
CASSDKGFGTEETQYF
TGTGCCAGCAGTGACAAGGGGTTCGGTACCGAAGAGACCCAGTACTTC
>NA|TRBJ1-1|TRBV7-8|TRBD1|13
CASCDRGNTEAFF
TGTGCCAGCTGCGACAGGGGGAACACTGAAGCTTTCTTT
>NA|TRBJ1-6|TRBV2|TRBD1|14
CASGLQGRGSPLHF
TGTGCCAGCGGATTACAGGGGAGAGGTTCACCCCTCCACTTT
>once|TRBJ1-5|TRBV28|TRBD1|16
CASSFFTGGGNQPQHF
TGTGCCAGCAGTTTCTTCACAGGGGGCGGCAATCAGCCCCAGCATTTT
>NA|TRBJ1-2|TRBV7-9|TRBD1|14
CASSYQTGNYGYTF
TGTGCCAGCAGCTACCAGACAGGGAACTATGGCTACACCTTC
>NA|TRBJ2-2|TRBV9|NA|15
CASSPARVQTGELFF
TGTGCCAGCAGCCCCGCCAGGGTTCAAACCGGGGAGCTGTTTTTT
>NA|TRBJ2-1|TRBV13|TRBD2|16
CASSLMLSGGANEQFF
TGTGCCAGCAGCTTAATGCTTAGCGGGGGGGCCAATGAGCAGTTCTTC
>NA|TRBJ1-1|TRBV19|TRBD1|13
CASRTGGLAEAFF
TGTGCCAGCAGGACAGGGGGTCTCGCTGAAGCTTTCTTT